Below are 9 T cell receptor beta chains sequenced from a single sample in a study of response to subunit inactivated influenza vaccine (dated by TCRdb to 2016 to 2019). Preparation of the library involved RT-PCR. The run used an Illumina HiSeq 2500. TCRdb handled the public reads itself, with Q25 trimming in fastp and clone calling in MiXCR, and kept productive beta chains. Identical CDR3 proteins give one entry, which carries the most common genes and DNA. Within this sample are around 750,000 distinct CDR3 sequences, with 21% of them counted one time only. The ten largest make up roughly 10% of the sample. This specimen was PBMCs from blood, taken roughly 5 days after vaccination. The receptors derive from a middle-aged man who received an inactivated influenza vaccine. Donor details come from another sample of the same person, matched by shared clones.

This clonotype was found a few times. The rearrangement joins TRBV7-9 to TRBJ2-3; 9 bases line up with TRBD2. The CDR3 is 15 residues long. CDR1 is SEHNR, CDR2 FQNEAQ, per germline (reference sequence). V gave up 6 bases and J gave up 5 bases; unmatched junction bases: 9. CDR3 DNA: TGTGCCAGCAGGTCTTATAGCGGGGGCCTAGATACGCAGTATTTT. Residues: CASRSYSGGLDTQYF.

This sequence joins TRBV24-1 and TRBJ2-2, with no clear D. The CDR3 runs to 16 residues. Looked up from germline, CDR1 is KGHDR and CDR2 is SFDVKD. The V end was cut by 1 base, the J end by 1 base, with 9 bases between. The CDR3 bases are TGTGCCACCAGTGATTTCGTGACACTGAACACCGGGGAGCTGTTTTTT. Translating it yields CATSDFVTLNTGELFF.

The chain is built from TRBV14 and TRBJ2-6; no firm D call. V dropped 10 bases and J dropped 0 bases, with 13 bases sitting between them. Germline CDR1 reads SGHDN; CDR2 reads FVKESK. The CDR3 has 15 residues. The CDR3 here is CATSKVGSGANVLTF. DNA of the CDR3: TGTGCCACCTCTAAGGTGGGCTCTGGGGCCAACGTCCTGACTTTC.

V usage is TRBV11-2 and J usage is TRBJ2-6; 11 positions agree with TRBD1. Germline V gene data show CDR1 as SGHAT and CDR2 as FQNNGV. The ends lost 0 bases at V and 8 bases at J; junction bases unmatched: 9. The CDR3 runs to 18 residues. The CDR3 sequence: CASSLDLSGTGGSNVLTF. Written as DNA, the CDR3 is TGTGCCAGCAGCTTAGATCTGTCGGGGACAGGGGGATCCAACGTCCTGACTTTC. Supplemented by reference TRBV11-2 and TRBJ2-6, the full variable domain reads EAGVAQSPRYKIIEKRQSVAFWCNPISGHATLYWYQQILGQGPKLLIQFQNNGVVDDSQLPKDRFSAERLKGVDSTLKIQPAKLEDSAVYLCASSLDLSGTGGSNVLTFGAGSRLTVL.

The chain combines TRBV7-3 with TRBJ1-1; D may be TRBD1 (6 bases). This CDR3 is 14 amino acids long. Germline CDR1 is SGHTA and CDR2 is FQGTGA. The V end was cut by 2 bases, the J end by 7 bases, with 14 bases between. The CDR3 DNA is TGTGCCAGCAGCTTAGGAGGGGGATTAAGTGAAGCTTTCTTT. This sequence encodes CASSLGGGLSEAFF.

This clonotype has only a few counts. CDR3 coding DNA: TGCGCCAGCAGCCCCACCTCACGCAATGAGCAGTTCTTC. Translating it yields CASSPTSRNEQFF. This sequence joins TRBV5-1 and TRBJ2-1; D uncertain. Per germline, CDR1 SGHRS and CDR2 YFSETQ. The CDR3 length is 13 residues. The V and J ends lost 4 bases and 6 bases respectively, with 11 bases between them.

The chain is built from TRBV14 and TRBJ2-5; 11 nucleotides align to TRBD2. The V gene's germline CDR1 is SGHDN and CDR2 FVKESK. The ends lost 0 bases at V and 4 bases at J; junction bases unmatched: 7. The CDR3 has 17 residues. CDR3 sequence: CASSQDLTSGVGETQYF. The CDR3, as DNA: TGTGCCAGCAGCCAAGATTTGACTAGCGGGGTCGGAGAGACCCAGTACTTC.

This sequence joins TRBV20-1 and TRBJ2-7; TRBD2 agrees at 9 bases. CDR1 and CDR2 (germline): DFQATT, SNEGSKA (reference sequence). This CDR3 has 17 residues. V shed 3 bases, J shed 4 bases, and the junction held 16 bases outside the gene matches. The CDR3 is CSASPRRGRAPSYEQYF. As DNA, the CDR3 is TGCAGTGCTAGCCCCCGGCGCGGGAGGGCCCCTTCGTACGAGCAGTACTTC.

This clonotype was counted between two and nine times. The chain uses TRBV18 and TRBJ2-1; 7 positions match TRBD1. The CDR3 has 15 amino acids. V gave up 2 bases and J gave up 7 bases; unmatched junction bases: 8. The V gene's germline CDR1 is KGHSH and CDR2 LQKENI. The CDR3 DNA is TGTGCCAGCTCACCAACTACAGGGGATAGGAATGAGCAGTTCTTC. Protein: CASSPTTGDRNEQFF.